The sequence of this T cell receptor beta chain was determined in a study of long-term antiretroviral therapy in people with HIV. The United States was where all participants with HIV were treated. CDR1 is SGHRS, CDR2 YFSETQ, per germline. The CDR3 runs 16 residues. With V trimmed by 4 bases and J by 4 bases, 10 bases remained unmatched. Whole-study findings and limits: Clones with expansion before ART led the repertoire at all time points. Blood collection from the mid-2000s to the late 2010s possibly occurred under older ART regimens.

It was version v3.0 of the immunoSEQ assay that was run at survey level. Data came from immunoSEQ multiplex PCR; TCRdb stores just in-frame clones and leaves some out. The repertoire has about 36,000 clones, around three quarters of them found once; the top ten carry roughly 5.2%. Concerning this clone: Its antigen remains unknown.

The clonotype comes from a young man with HIV. Here the sequenced sample was unsorted PBMCs, taken 3.4 years after starting antiretroviral therapy. The rearrangement links TRBV5-1 to TRBJ2-7, with 11 bases matching TRBD2. CDR3 in DNA: TGCGCCAGCAGCGCTACCCACGGACTAGCGGGTTACGAGCAGTACTTC. It encodes CASSATHGLAGYEQYF.